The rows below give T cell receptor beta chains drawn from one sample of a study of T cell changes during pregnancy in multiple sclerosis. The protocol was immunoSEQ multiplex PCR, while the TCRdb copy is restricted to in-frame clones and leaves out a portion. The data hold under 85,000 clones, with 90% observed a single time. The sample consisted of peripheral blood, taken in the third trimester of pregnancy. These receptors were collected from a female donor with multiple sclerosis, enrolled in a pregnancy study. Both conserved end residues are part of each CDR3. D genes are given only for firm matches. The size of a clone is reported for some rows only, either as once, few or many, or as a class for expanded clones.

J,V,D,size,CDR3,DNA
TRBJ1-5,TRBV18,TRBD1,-,CASSHGQGDQPQHF,TGTGCCAGCTCACATGGCCAGGGGGATCAGCCCCAGCATTTT
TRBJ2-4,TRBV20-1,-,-,CSAPAGNIQYF,TGCAGTGCCCCGGCGGGAAACATTCAGTACTTC
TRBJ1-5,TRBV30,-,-,CAWNGGKDSNQPQHF,TGTGCCTGGAACGGGGGGAAGGATAGCAATCAGCCCCAGCATTTT
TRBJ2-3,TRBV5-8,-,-,CASSLPGPSTDTQYF,TGTGCCAGCAGCTTGCCAGGGCCAAGCACAGATACGCAGTATTTT
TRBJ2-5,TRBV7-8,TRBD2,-,CASSSYRLAGAETQYF,TGTGCCAGCAGCTCCTACCGACTAGCGGGAGCAGAGACCCAGTACTTC
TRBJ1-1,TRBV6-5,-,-,CASSYSAVSTEAFF,TGTGCCAGCAGTTACTCTGCGGTGAGCACTGAAGCTTTCTTT
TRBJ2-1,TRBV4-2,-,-,CASSPQSGDEQFF,TGTGCCAGCAGCCCTCAGTCGGGGGATGAGCAGTTCTTC
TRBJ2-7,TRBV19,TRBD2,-,CALGTSGYEQYF,TGTGCCCTTGGGACTAGCGGCTACGAGCAGTACTTC
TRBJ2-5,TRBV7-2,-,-,CASSPQYQETQYF,TGTGCCAGCAGCCCCCAGTACCAAGAGACCCAGTACTTC
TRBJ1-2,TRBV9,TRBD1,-,CASNQGTDYGYTF,TGTGCCAGTAATCAGGGGACAGACTATGGCTACACCTTC
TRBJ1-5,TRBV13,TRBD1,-,CASSLEGGGQPQHF,TGTGCCAGCAGCTTAGAAGGGGGCGGGCAGCCCCAGCATTTT
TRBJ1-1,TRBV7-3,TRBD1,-,CASSLQGAGDTEAFF,TGTGCCAGCAGCTTACAGGGGGCAGGGGACACTGAAGCTTTCTTT
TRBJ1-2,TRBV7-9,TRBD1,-,CASSLVRGGGLYGYTF,TGTGCCAGCAGCTTAGTAAGAGGAGGGGGCTTGTATGGCTACACCTTC
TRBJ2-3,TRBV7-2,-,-,CASSLAGATDTQYF,TGTGCCAGCAGCTTAGCGGGAGCCACAGATACGCAGTATTTT
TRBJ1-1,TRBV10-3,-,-,CAISEPQMNTEAFF,TGTGCCATCAGTGAGCCCCAGATGAACACTGAAGCTTTCTTT
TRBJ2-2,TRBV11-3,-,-,CASSLVRSTGELFF,TGTGCCAGCAGCTTAGTACGCAGCACCGGGGAGCTGTTTTTT
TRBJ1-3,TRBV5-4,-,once,CASSLGGPRTAPDSGNTIYF,TGTGCCAGCAGCTTGGGTGGGCCCAGAACGGCCCCCGACTCTGGAAACACCATATATTTT
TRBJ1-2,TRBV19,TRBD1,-,CASSSTGWPQEANYGYTF,TGTGCCAGTAGTTCGACAGGGTGGCCGCAAGAAGCTAACTATGGCTACACCTTC
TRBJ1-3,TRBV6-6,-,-,CASSPDSTRGNTIYF,TGTGCCAGCAGTCCGGACAGCACGAGAGGAAACACCATATATTTT
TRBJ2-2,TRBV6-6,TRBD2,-,CASSWGTSGRVGELFF,TGTGCCAGCAGTTGGGGGACTAGCGGGAGAGTCGGGGAGCTGTTTTTT
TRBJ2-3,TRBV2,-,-,CASSPSGRGGTDTQYF,TGTGCCAGCAGCCCATCTGGGCGCGGGGGCACAGATACGCAGTATTTT
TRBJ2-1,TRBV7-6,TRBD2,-,CASSLVLAGGDNEQFF,TGTGCCAGCAGCTTAGTACTAGCGGGAGGGGACAATGAGCAGTTCTTC
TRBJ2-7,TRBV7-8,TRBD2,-,CASSPTGRNYEQYF,TGTGCCAGCAGCCCCACCGGGAGGAACTACGAGCAGTACTTC
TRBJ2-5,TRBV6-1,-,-,CASSEIGLSQETQYF,TGTGCCAGCAGTGAAATCGGACTGTCACAAGAGACCCAGTACTTC
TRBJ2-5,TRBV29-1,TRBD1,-,CSTRQGEGETQYF,TGCAGCACACGACAGGGGGAGGGAGAGACCCAGTACTTC
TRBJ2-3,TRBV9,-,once,CASSVAGLTDTQYF,TGTGCCAGCAGCGTTGCGGGGCTCACAGATACGCAGTATTTT
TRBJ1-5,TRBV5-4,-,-,CATSDSLYSNQPQHF,TGTGCCACCTCTGACAGCCTCTATAGCAATCAGCCCCAGCATTTT
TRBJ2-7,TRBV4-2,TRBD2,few,CASSRSGLANYEQYF,TGTGCCAGCAGCCGATCGGGACTAGCGAACTACGAGCAGTACTTC
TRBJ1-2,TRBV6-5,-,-,CASSLHRTNYGYTF,TGTGCCAGCAGTTTACACAGAACTAACTATGGCTACACCTTC
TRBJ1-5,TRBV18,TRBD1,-,CASSPFLEQGEVGAQHF,TGTGCCAGCTCACCATTTTTGGAACAGGGGGAGGTTGGAGCCCAGCATTTT
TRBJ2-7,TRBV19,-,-,CASSVGSRGSYEQYF,TGTGCCAGTAGTGTAGGATCGAGAGGGTCCTACGAGCAGTACTTC
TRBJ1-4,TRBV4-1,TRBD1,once,CASSQHDRAPGVSEKLFF,TGCGCCAGCAGCCAACACGACAGGGCCCCAGGGGTTAGCGAAAAACTGTTTTTT
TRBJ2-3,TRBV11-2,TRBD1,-,CASSFKTGPTDTQYF,TGTGCCAGCAGCTTCAAGACAGGGCCCACAGATACGCAGTATTTT
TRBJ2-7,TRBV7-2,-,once,CASSLNSYEQYF,TGTGCCAGCAGCTTAAATAGCTACGAGCAGTACTTC
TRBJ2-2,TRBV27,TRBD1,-,CASSSGTANTGELFF,TGTGCCAGCAGTTCCGGGACAGCGAACACCGGGGAGCTGTTTTTT
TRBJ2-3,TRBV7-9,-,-,CASSLAPGGADTQYF,TGTGCCAGCAGCTTAGCGCCAGGCGGGGCAGATACGCAGTATTTT
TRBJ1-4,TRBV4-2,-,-,CASSQEPGYEKLFF,TGTGCCAGCAGCCAAGAACCGGGTTATGAAAAACTGTTTTTT
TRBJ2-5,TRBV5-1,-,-,CASSTIGQLQETQYF,TGCGCCAGCAGTACCATCGGACAGCTGCAAGAGACCCAGTACTTC
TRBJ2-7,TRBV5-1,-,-,CASSPYYRDLYYEQYF,TGCGCCAGCAGCCCATATTACCGGGACTTATACTACGAGCAGTACTTC
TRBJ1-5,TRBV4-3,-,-,CASSQDRGTQNQPQHF,TGCGCCAGCAGCCAAGATCGAGGGACACAAAATCAGCCCCAGCATTTT
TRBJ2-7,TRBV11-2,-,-,CASSLVAPGEQYF,TGTGCCAGCAGCTTAGTGGCTCCGGGGGAGCAGTACTTC
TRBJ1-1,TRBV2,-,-,CASTLSRGSGTEAFF,TGTGCCAGCACCCTTTCGAGAGGGTCGGGCACTGAAGCTTTCTTT
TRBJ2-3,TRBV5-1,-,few,CASSFEGVDTQYF,TGCGCCAGCAGCTTTGAAGGGGTGGATACGCAGTATTTT
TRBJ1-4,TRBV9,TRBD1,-,CASSVGDREREKLFF,TGTGCCAGCAGCGTAGGGGACAGGGAGCGTGAAAAACTGTTTTTT
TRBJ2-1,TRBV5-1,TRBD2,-,CASSLTSGGLNEQFF,TGCGCCAGCAGCTTGACCAGCGGGGGGCTAAATGAGCAGTTCTTC
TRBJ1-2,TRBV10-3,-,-,CAISETDDRPLYGYTF,TGTGCCATCAGTGAGACGGACGACAGGCCCCTCTATGGCTACACCTTC
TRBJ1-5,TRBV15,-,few,CATSATQTRVQSSNQPQHF,TGTGCCACCAGCGCCACCCAGACCAGGGTTCAAAGTAGCAATCAGCCCCAGCATTTT
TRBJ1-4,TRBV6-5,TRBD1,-,CASSYSTGTEEKLFF,TGTGCCAGCAGTTACTCTACCGGGACAGAAGAAAAACTGTTTTTT
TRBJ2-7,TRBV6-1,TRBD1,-,CASSGWKDRNEQYF,TGTGCCAGCAGTGGCTGGAAGGACAGGAACGAGCAGTACTTC
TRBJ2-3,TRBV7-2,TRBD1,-,CASRQGTDTQYF,TGTGCCAGCAGACAGGGGACCGATACGCAGTATTTT
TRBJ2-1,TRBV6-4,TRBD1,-,CASSVAGTGGYNEQFF,TGTGCCAGCAGTGTCGCCGGGACAGGGGGCTACAATGAGCAGTTCTTC
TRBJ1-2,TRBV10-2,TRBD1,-,CASSESGTGNGYTF,TGCGCCAGCAGTGAGTCGGGGACAGGGAATGGCTACACCTTC
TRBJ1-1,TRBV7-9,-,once,CASSLAFGPGGGTEAFF,TGTGCCAGCAGCTTAGCTTTTGGTCCGGGGGGTGGCACTGAAGCTTTCTTT
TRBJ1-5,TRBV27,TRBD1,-,CASGLPPGQLVNQPQHF,TGTGCCAGCGGCCTACCCCCGGGACAGCTAGTAAATCAGCCCCAGCATTTT
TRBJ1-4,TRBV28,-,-,CASSSNSNEKLFF,TGTGCCAGCAGCTCAAACAGTAATGAAAAACTGTTTTTT